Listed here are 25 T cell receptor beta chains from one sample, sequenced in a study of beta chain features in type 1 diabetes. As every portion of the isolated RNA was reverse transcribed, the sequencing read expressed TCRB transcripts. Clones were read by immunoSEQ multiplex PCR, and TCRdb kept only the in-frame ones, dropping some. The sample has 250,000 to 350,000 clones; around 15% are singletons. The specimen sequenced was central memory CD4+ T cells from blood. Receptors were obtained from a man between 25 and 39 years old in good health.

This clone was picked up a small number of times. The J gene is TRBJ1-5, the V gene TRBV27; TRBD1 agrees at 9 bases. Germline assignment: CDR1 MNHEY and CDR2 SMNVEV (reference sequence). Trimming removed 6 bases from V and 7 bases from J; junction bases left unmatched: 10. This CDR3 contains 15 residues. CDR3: CASSAGTGPKQPQHF. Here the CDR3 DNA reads TGTGCCAGCAGCGCCGGGACAGGGCCCAAGCAGCCCCAGCATTTT.

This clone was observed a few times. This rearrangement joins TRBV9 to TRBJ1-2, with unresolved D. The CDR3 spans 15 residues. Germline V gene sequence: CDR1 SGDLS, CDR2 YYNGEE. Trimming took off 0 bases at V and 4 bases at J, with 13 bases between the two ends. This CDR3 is CASSVGPADPYGYTF. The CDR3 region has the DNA TGTGCCAGCAGCGTAGGGCCGGCGGATCCCTATGGCTACACCTTC.

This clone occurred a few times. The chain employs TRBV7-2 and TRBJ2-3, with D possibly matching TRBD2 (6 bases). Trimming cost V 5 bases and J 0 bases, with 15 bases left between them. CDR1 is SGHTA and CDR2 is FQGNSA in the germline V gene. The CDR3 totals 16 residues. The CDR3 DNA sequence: TGTGCCAGCAGCGCAACCGCCGGGAGTAGCACAGATACGCAGTATTTT. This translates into CASSATAGSSTDTQYF.

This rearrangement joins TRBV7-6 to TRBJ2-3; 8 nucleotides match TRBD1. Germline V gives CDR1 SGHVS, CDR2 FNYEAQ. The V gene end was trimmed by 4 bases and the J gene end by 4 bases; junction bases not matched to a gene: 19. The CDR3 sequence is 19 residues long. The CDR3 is CASSSSRDRRLTLPDTQYF. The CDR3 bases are TGTGCCAGCAGCTCGTCCCGGGACAGGAGACTTACTCTTCCAGATACGCAGTATTTT.

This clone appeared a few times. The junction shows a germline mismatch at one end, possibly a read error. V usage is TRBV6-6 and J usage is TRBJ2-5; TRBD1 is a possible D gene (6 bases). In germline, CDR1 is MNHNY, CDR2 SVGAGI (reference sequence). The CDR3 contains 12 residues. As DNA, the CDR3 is TGTGCCAGCGGACGGGGACAAGGGACCCAGTACTTC. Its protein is CASGRGQGTQYF.

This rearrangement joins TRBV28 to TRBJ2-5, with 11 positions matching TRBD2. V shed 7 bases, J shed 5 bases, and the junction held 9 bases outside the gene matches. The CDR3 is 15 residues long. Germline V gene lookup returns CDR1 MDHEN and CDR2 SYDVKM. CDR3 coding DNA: TGTGCCAGCAACACCCTAGCGGGGGGTGTTGAGACCCAGTACTTC. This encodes CASNTLAGGVETQYF.

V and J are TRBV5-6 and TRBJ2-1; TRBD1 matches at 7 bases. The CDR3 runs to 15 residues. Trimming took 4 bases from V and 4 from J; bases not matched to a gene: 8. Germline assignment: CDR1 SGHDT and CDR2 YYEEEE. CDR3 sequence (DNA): TGTGCCAGCAGCGTCAGTTACAGGGGTTACAATGAGCAGTTCTTC. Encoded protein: CASSVSYRGYNEQFF. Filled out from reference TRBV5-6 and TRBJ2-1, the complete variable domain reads DAGVTQSPTHLIKTRGQQVTLRCSPKSGHDTVSWYQQALGQGPQFIFQYYEEEERQRGNFPDRFSGHQFPNYSSELNVNALLLGDSALYLCASSVSYRGYNEQFFGPGTRLTVL.

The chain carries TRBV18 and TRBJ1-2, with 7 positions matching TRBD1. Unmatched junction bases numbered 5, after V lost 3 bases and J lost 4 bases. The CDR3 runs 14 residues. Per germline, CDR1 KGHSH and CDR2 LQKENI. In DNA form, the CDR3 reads TGTGCCAGCTCACCCGACAGGGACCCCTATGGCTACACCTTC. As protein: CASSPDRDPYGYTF.

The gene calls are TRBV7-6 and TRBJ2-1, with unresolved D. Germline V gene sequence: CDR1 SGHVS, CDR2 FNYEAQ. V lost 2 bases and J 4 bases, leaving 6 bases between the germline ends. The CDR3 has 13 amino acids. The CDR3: CASSLSPYNEQFF. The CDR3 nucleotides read TGTGCCAGCAGCTTATCTCCGTACAATGAGCAGTTCTTC.

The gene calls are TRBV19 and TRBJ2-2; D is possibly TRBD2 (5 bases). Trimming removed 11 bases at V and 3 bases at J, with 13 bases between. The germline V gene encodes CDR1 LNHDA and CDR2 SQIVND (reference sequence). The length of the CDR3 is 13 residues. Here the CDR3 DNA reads TGTGCCGTGCGTAGCGACTACACCGGGGAGCTGTTTTTT. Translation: CAVRSDYTGELFF.

The CDR3 DNA reads TGTGCCAGCAGCTCACCCGCCGGGGAGCTGTTTTTT. Protein: CASSSPAGELFF. This sequence joins TRBV6-1 and TRBJ2-2; the D is unclear. The V end lost 6 bases, the J end lost 6 bases, and 8 bases lay between the germline ends. In germline, CDR1 is MNHNS, CDR2 SASEGT. The CDR3 runs to 12 residues.

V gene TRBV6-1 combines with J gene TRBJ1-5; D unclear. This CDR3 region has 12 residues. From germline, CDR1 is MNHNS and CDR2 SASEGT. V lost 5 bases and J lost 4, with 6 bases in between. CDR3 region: CASSQVNQPQHF. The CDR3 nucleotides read TGTGCCAGCAGTCAGGTAAATCAGCCCCAGCATTTT.

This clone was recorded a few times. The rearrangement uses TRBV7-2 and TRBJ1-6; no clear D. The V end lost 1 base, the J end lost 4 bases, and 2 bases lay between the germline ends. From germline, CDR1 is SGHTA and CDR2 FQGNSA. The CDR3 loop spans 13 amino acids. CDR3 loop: CASSLGYNSPLHF. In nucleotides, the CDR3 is TGTGCCAGCAGCTTAGGGTATAATTCACCCCTCCACTTT. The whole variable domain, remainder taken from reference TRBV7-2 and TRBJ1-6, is GAGVSQSPSNKVTEKGKDVELRCDPISGHTALYWYRQSLGQGLEFLIYFQGNSAPDKSGLPSDRFSAERTGGSVSTLTIQRTQQEDSAVYLCASSLGYNSPLHFGNGTRLTVT.

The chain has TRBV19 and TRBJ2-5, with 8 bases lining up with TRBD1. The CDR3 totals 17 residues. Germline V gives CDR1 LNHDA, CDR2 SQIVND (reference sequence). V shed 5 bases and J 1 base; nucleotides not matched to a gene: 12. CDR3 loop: CASSGTGVRGPQETQYF. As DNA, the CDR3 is TGTGCCAGTAGTGGGACAGGAGTTAGAGGGCCCCAAGAGACCCAGTACTTC.

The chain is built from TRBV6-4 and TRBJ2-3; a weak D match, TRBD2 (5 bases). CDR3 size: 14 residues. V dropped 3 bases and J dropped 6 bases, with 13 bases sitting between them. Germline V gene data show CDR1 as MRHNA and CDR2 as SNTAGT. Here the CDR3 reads CASSELEGGDTQYF. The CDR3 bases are TGTGCCAGCAGTGAGCTAGAGGGCGGCGATACGCAGTATTTT.

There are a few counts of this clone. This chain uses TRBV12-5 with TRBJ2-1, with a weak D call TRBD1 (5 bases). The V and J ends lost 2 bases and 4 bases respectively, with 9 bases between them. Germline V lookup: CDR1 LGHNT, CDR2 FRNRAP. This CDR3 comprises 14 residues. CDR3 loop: CASGLFKGYNEQFF. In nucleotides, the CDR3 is TGTGCTAGTGGTTTGTTCAAGGGGTACAATGAGCAGTTCTTC.

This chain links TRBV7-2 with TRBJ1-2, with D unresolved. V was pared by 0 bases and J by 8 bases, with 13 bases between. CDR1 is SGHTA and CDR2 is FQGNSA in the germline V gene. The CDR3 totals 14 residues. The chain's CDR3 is CASSLAGTTRGYTF. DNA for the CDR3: TGTGCCAGCAGCTTAGCAGGAACGACGCGGGGCTACACCTTC.

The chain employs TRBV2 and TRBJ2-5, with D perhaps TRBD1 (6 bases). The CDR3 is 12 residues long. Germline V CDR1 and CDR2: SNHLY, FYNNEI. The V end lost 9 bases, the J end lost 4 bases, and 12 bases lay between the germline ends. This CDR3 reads CASHRVGETQYF. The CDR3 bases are TGTGCCAGTCACAGGGTAGGAGAGACCCAGTACTTC.

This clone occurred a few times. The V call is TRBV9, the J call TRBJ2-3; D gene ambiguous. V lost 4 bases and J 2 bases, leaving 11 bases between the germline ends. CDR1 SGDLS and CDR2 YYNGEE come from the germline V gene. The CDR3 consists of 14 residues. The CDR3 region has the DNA TGTGCCAGCAGCCCCGTACCCCACACAGATACGCAGTATTTT. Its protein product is CASSPVPHTDTQYF.

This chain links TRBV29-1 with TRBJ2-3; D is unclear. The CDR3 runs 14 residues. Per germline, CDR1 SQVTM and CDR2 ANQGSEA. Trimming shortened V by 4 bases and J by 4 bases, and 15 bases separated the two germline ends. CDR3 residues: CSVVRSSLADTQYF. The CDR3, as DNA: TGCAGCGTTGTCCGGAGCTCCTTGGCAGATACGCAGTATTTT.

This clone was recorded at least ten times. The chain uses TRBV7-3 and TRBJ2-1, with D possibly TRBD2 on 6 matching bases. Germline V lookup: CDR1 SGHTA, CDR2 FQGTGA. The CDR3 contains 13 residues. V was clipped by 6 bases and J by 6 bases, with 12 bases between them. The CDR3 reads CASSTLAANEQFF. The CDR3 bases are TGTGCCAGCAGTACATTAGCGGCCAATGAGCAGTTCTTC.

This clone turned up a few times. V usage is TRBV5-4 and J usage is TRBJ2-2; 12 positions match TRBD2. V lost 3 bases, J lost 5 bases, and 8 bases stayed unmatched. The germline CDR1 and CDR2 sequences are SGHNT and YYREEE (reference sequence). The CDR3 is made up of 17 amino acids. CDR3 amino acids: CASSSLTSGRNTGELFF. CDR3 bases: TGTGCCAGCAGCTCCCTGACTAGCGGGAGAAATACCGGGGAGCTGTTTTTT. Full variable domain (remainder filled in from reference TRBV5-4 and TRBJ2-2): ETGVTQSPTHLIKTRGQQVTLRCSSQSGHNTVSWYQQALGQGPQFIFQYYREEENGRGNFPPRFSGLQFPNYSSELNVNALELDDSALYLCASSSLTSGRNTGELFFGEGSRLTVL.

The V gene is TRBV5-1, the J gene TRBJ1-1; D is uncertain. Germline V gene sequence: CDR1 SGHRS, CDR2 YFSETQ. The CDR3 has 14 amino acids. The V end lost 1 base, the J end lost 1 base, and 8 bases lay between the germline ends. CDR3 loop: CASSLRARNTEAFF. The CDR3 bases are TGCGCCAGCAGCTTGAGGGCCAGGAACACTGAAGCTTTCTTT.

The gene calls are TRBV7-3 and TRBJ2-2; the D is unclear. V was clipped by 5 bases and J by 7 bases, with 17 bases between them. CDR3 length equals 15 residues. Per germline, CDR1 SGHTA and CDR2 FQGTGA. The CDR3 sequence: CASSARAAGNGELFF. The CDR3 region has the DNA TGTGCCAGCAGCGCCCGAGCTGCTGGGAACGGGGAGCTGTTTTTT.

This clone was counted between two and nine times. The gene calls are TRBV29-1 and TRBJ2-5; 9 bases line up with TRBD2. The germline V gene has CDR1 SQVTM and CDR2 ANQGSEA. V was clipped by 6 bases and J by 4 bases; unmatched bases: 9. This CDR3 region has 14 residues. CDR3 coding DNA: TGCAGCGTCGATCTAGCGGGATTGGGAGAGACCCAGTACTTC. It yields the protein CSVDLAGLGETQYF.